These 11 T cell receptor beta chains were all obtained from the same sample, sequenced in a study of T cell responses to AZD1222 COVID-19 vaccine. Assay used: immunoSEQ multiplex PCR; TCRdb lists only in-frame clones, some missing. The sample shows more than 95,000 clones, more than 75% of them seen only once. The sequences come from peripheral blood, collected on day 0 of AZD1222 vaccination. The origin of the receptors is an adult in good health.

This clone was recorded a few times. This sequence joins TRBV6-2 or TRBV6-3 and TRBJ1-3; 7 bases line up with TRBD1. J was trimmed by 1 base and V by 0 bases; bases with no gene match: 12. Germline V gives CDR1 MNHEY, CDR2 SVGEGT. This CDR3 comprises 19 residues. CDR3 coding DNA: TGTGCCAGCAGTTACTCGACCTTGGGACAGCCGCGTTCTGGAAACACCATATATTTT. Protein: CASSYSTLGQPRSGNTIYF.

The table lists this clone with a few counts. The chain employs TRBV11-2 and TRBJ1-4; 7 bases agree with TRBD1. The CDR3 is 16 amino acids. Trimming cost V 2 bases and J 8 bases; bases outside gene matches: 11. Germline-derived CDR1 and CDR2 are SGHAT and FQNNGV. The chain's CDR3 is CASSLSGGQTVEKLFF. The CDR3 bases are TGTGCCAGCAGCTTATCAGGGGGGCAGACAGTCGAAAAACTGTTTTTT.

The chain joins TRBV10-3 to TRBJ1-2; D remains ambiguous. This CDR3 spans 13 amino acids. The germline V gene has CDR1 ENHRY and CDR2 SYGVKD. Trimming shortened V by 4 bases and J by 8 bases, and 14 bases separated the two germline ends. The CDR3 DNA follows: TGTGCCATCAGTGTAAACTGGTGGAGGGGCTACACCTTC. Its protein is CAISVNWWRGYTF.

The chain joins TRBV5-1 to TRBJ1-1; D is possibly TRBD1 (6 bases). Trimming left V 6 bases short and J 4 bases short, with 19 bases between. Looked up from germline, CDR1 is SGHRS and CDR2 is YFSETQ. This CDR3 is 15 amino acids long. The CDR3 DNA reads TGCGCCAGCACTTGGGGTGCGCAGGGGTCCACTGAAGCTTTCTTT. Protein sequence: CASTWGAQGSTEAFF.

This rearrangement joins TRBV10-1 to TRBJ2-1; 14 bases match TRBD2. The CDR3 is made up of 18 amino acids. Germline assignment: CDR1 WNHNN and CDR2 SYGVQD (reference sequence). The J segment lost 0 bases and the V segment lost 5 bases, leaving 6 bases of the junction unmatched. The CDR3 sequence is CASSPGLAGDGSYNEQFF. CDR3 coding DNA: TGCGCCAGCAGTCCGGGACTAGCGGGGGATGGCTCCTACAATGAGCAGTTCTTC.

This clone showed up just a few times. The chain joins TRBV6-5 to TRBJ2-7; the match to TRBD1 covers 7 bases. The ends lost 4 bases at V and 2 bases at J; junction bases unmatched: 2. Looked up from germline, CDR1 is MNHEY and CDR2 is SVGAGI. The length of the CDR3 is 13 residues. CDR3 loop: CASSLGQTYEQYF. CDR3 coding DNA: TGTGCCAGCAGTTTGGGACAGACCTACGAGCAGTACTTC.

The rearrangement uses TRBV12-3 or TRBV12-4 and TRBJ2-1, with unresolved D. The CDR3 is made up of 13 amino acids. Trimming left V 3 bases short and J 4 bases short, with 7 bases between. In DNA form, the CDR3 reads TGTGCCAGCAGTTTCGGCCCTTACAATGAGCAGTTCTTC. Protein: CASSFGPYNEQFF.

The chain joins TRBV5-4 to TRBJ2-7; D unresolved. Looked up from germline, CDR1 is SGHNT and CDR2 is YYREEE (reference sequence). The CDR3 is 13 residues long. The CDR3 nucleotides read TGTGCGGGTAAAGACTCTGCCGGCTACGAGCAGTACTTC. Translating gives CAGKDSAGYEQYF.

This chain links TRBV4-2 with TRBJ1-3, with D possibly being TRBD1 (5 bases). Germline CDR1 LGHNA, CDR2 YNFKEQ. V lost 4 bases and J lost 0, with 13 bases in between. The CDR3 runs to 16 residues. The CDR3 region is CASSPTGTRSGNTIYF. The CDR3 DNA reads TGTGCCAGCAGCCCTACCGGGACTCGCTCTGGAAACACCATATATTTT.

This chain connects TRBV20-1 to TRBJ1-2; D gene uncertain. The CDR3 has 12 amino acids. The ends were cut back, 3 bases at V and 4 bases at J, with 9 bases in the middle. Germline V gives CDR1 DFQATT, CDR2 SNEGSKA (reference sequence). CDR3 in amino acids: CSASRQSYGYTF. The CDR3, as DNA: TGCAGTGCTAGTAGGCAGTCCTATGGCTACACCTTC.

This clone has just one count. The genes are TRBV30 and TRBJ1-6; D uncertain. Deletions cut 7 bases from V and 0 bases from J, with 7 bases between. Germline assignment: CDR1 GTSNPN and CDR2 SVGIG (reference sequence). The CDR3 covers 13 residues. CDR3 nucleotides: TGTGCCTCAACCCCCTCCTATAATTCACCCCTCCACTTT. Its translation is CASTPSYNSPLHF.